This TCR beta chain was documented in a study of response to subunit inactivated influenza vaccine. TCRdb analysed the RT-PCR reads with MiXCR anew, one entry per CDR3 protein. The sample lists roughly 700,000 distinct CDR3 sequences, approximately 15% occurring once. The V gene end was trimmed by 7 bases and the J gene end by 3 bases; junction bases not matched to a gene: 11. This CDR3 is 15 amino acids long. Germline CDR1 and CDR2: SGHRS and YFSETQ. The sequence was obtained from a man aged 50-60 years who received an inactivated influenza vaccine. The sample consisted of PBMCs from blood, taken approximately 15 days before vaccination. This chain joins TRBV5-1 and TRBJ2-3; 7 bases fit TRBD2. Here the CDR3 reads CASARAGVSTDTQYF. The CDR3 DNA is TGCGCCAGCGCAAGGGCGGGAGTCAGTACAGATACGCAGTATTTT.